A single T cell receptor beta chain is shown here with its context. Its antigen is not known. CDR3-region Arm-PCR and iRepertoire HTBI primers produced the TCR beta libraries. TCRdb ran MiXCR on the multiplex PCR reads and lists one entry per CDR3 protein. The sample lists some 250,000 distinct CDR3 sequences, 15% to 20% occurring once. These data belong to a study of regulatory T cells in long-lasting Graves disease. The overall study: Patients with new Graves' disease had used antithyroid drugs below 3 months.

There are 16 residues in the CDR3. Germline CDR1 is ENHRY and CDR2 is SYGVKD. Germline trimming cut 6 bases from V and 3 bases from J; bases unmatched to any gene: 6. Overall study findings and caveats: TCR diversity was lower in persistent than newly diagnosed Graves' disease.

Regarding time point: newly diagnosed GD, antithyroid drugs for less than 3 months. The TCR library was made from RNA that had been extracted from PBMCs in TRIzol. The sample was also linked to a second study, of T cells in Graves' hyperthyroidism and ophthalmopathy. That publication notes: During a first-round RT-PCR of the TCR CDR3, the HTBI primer set was used. In the blood, most expanded thyroid clonotypes above 0.001 appeared as well.

This clonotype was obtained from a woman younger than 45 with Graves disease. Sequenced material: peripheral blood mononuclear cells (PBMCs), taken at new diagnosis, from a patient treated with antithyroid drugs. The chain employs TRBV10-3 and TRBJ2-6; 9 bases fit TRBD2. The CDR3 coding sequence is TGTGCCATCAGCGCGGGGGGGCTCGGTGGGGCCAACGTCCTGACTTTC. It translates to CAISAGGLGGANVLTF.